Presented here are 14 T cell receptor beta chains from one specimen sequenced in a study of T cell responses to AZD1222 COVID-19 vaccine. Sequencing was performed with immunoSEQ multiplex PCR; in TCRdb, only in-frame clones are kept and a portion is missing. The sample gives 90,000 to 150,000 clones, around 90% of which show up once; 8.4% is in the top ten. Sequenced here: peripheral blood, sampled on day 0 of AZD1222 vaccination. These receptors were obtained from an adult in good health.

The chain couples TRBV3-1 (or the pseudogene TRBV3-2) to TRBJ1-3; 7 bases match TRBD1. Germline V CDR1 and CDR2: LGHDT, YNNKEL (reference sequence). The CDR3 contains 17 residues. V was clipped by 0 bases and J by 2 bases; unmatched bases: 7. CDR3 region: CASSQEFGTAAGNTIYF. CDR3 sequence (DNA): TGTGCCAGCAGCCAAGAGTTTGGGACAGCCGCTGGAAACACCATATATTTT.

The chain recombines TRBV6-5 with TRBJ2-7; possibly TRBD1 or TRBD2 for D (5 bases each). Germline CDR1 and CDR2: MNHEY and SVGAGI. The CDR3 totals 14 residues. Between the trimmed V and J ends, which lost 5 bases and 3 bases, there was a span of 14 bases. The CDR3 reads CASSPGTGNYEQYF. The DNA for the CDR3 is TGTGCCAGCAGTCCCGGGACCGGGAACTACGAGCAGTACTTC.

The chain is built from TRBV5-4 and TRBJ1-2, with D unresolved. Germline CDR1 reads SGHNT; CDR2 reads YYREEE (reference sequence). The V and J ends lost 0 bases and 6 bases respectively, with 6 bases between them. This CDR3 is built from 12 residues. The CDR3: CASSLGVNGYTF. CDR3 DNA sequence: TGTGCCAGCAGCTTGGGGGTAAATGGCTACACCTTC.

This sequence joins TRBV5-6 and TRBJ1-1; no clear D gene. V lost 4 bases to trimming and J lost 0 bases, with 13 bases between them. The CDR3 runs 15 residues. CDR1 is SGHDT, CDR2 YYEEEE, per germline. CDR3 residues: CASSGDTGLNTEAFF. CDR3 bases: TGTGCCAGCAGCGGAGACACGGGCTTGAACACTGAAGCTTTCTTT. Looking up the rest from reference TRBV5-6 and TRBJ1-1 gives the full variable domain: DAGVTQSPTHLIKTRGQQVTLRCSPKSGHDTVSWYQQALGQGPQFIFQYYEEEERQRGNFPDRFSGHQFPNYSSELNVNALLLGDSALYLCASSGDTGLNTEAFFGQGTRLTVV.

This clone was observed a few times. The chain employs TRBV5-1 and TRBJ2-5, with TRBD1 identical over 7 bases. CDR3 length: 14 residues. Trimming cost V 4 bases and J 5 bases; bases outside gene matches: 8. From germline, CDR1 is SGHRS and CDR2 YFSETQ. As DNA, the CDR3 is TGCGCCAGCAGCGAAGGGACAGCCGGGGAGACCCAGTACTTC. This codes for CASSEGTAGETQYF.

The chain employs TRBV7-8 and TRBJ2-7; no firm D call. The CDR3 is made up of 13 amino acids. V was trimmed by 4 bases and J by 3 bases, leaving 10 bases between them. Germline V CDR1 and CDR2: SGHVS, FQNEAQ. This chain's CDR3 is CASSSPAHYEQYF. The CDR3 nucleotides read TGTGCCAGCAGCTCCCCAGCCCACTACGAGCAGTACTTC.

V gene TRBV5-5 combines with J gene TRBJ2-3; possibly TRBD1 for D (6 bases). Germline-derived CDR1 and CDR2 are SGHKS and YYEKEE (reference sequence). V lost 0 bases to trimming and J lost 3 bases, with 20 bases between them. This CDR3 region has 18 residues. The CDR3 here is CASSLVYGRQGITDTQYF. The CDR3 DNA follows: TGTGCCAGCAGCTTGGTATATGGAAGGCAGGGGATAACAGATACGCAGTATTTT.

The chain recombines TRBV5-8 with TRBJ2-1; TRBD2 aligns across 11 bases. V dropped 2 bases and J dropped 3; count of bases not matched to a gene: 10. The CDR3 covers 18 residues. Germline loops: CDR1 SGHTS, CDR2 YDEGEE. The CDR3 DNA reads as TGTGCCAGCAGCTTCGCCGGGACTAGCGGAGATAACTACAATGAGCAGTTCTTC. This translates into CASSFAGTSGDNYNEQFF.

The rearrangement links TRBV18 to TRBJ1-6; TRBD1 agrees at 8 bases. The CDR3 runs to 14 residues. The germline V gene has CDR1 KGHSH and CDR2 LQKENI. Trimming at V came to 4 bases and at J to 7 bases, leaving 3 bases not matched to a gene. The CDR3 sequence: CASSRDRTNSPLHF. The CDR3 DNA is TGTGCCAGCTCACGGGACAGGACGAATTCACCCCTCCACTTT.

V gene TRBV18 combines with J gene TRBJ2-3, with D perhaps TRBD2 (5 bases). Trimming left V 1 base short and J 3 bases short, with 14 bases between. The CDR3 covers 16 residues. From germline, CDR1 is KGHSH and CDR2 LQKENI. The CDR3 sequence is CASSPRWLSGTDTQYF. CDR3 nucleotide sequence: TGTGCCAGCTCACCACGATGGCTCTCGGGGACAGATACGCAGTATTTT.

This rearrangement joins TRBV7-3 to TRBJ1-1, with 7 nucleotides matching TRBD1. There are 13 residues in the CDR3. Looked up from germline, CDR1 is SGHTA and CDR2 is FQGTGA. V was clipped by 5 bases and J by 7 bases; unmatched bases: 7. CDR3 nucleotide sequence: TGTGCCAGCAGCCCTGGACAGGCCCGTGAAGCTTTCTTT. Residues: CASSPGQAREAFF.

This chain links TRBV5-5 with TRBJ1-5; no clear D gene. Trimming stripped 2 bases from V and 1 base from J, with 1 base between. From germline, CDR1 is SGHKS and CDR2 YYEKEE (reference sequence). The length of the CDR3 is 12 residues. CDR3 sequence (DNA): TGTGCCAGCAGCTTAAGCAATCAGCCCCAGCATTTT. It codes for CASSLSNQPQHF.

The J gene is TRBJ1-2, the V gene TRBV7-3; possible D gene TRBD1, 6 bases. This CDR3 has 13 amino acids. Germline CDR1 SGHTA, CDR2 FQGTGA. With 5 bases removed from V and 6 bases from J, the gap between germline ends came to 13 bases. The CDR3 sequence is CASSGPGENGYTF. CDR3 coding DNA: TGTGCCAGCAGCGGCCCAGGGGAGAATGGCTACACCTTC.

The V and J genes are TRBV12-3 or TRBV12-4 and TRBJ2-3; TRBD1 agrees at 7 bases. The CDR3 has 13 residues. The trim removed 4 bases at V and 7 bases at J, leaving 5 bases unmatched. The DNA for the CDR3 is TGTGCCAGCAGTTCCGGGACAGCACATACGCAGTATTTT. Its protein product is CASSSGTAHTQYF.